This T cell receptor (beta chain) was retrieved from a study of blood T cell repertoires in COVID-19. Across the study: Nucleic acid was either cDNA or gDNA, and it came from T cells, B-cell-depleted T cells, or PBMCs.

TCRdb's copy holds only in-frame clones and misses some; the assay was immunoSEQ multiplex PCR. The sample lists approximately 240,000 clones, 80% to 85% seen once, with roughly 2.3% in the top ten. This clone was picked up a small number of times. Germline V CDR1 and CDR2: SGHKS, YYEKEE (reference sequence). The CDR3 totals 15 residues. Losses at the gene ends were 6 bases for V and 4 bases for J; bases not matched to a gene: 9. The J gene is TRBJ2-1, the V gene TRBV5-5; 8 nucleotides line up with TRBD1. The clonotype comes from a woman in her sixties with acute or convalescent COVID-19. The specimen sequenced was peripheral blood. CDR3 in amino acids: CASTAGTGVYNEQFF. As DNA, the CDR3 is TGTGCCAGCACAGCCGGGACAGGAGTGTACAATGAGCAGTTCTTC.